The 2 T cell receptor beta chains in this list originate from one sample, sequenced in a study of T cell repertoires in cytomegalovirus infection. TCRdb ran MiXCR on the reads and lists one entry per CDR3 protein. There are hundreds of thousands of distinct CDR3 sequences in the sample; around 9.5% occur only once, and 3.5% to 4.5% lies in the top ten. Sequencing was carried out using PBMCs. The origin of the receptors is a human donor in good health (CMV status not recorded). Some clones in this sample may be carry-over from other donors' samples.

Only a few counts were recorded for this clonotype. The chain uses TRBV28 and TRBJ2-5; no reliable D call. This CDR3 is built from 14 residues. Trimming stripped 1 base from V and 5 bases from J, with 11 bases between. Germline V gene data show CDR1 as MDHEN and CDR2 as SYDVKM. Written as DNA, the CDR3 is TGTGCCAGCAGTTTATCGTTTCGGCTTGAGACCCAGTACTTC. Its translation: CASSLSFRLETQYF.

This clonotype has a count of ten or more. This chain joins TRBV7-6 and TRBJ2-5, with D maybe TRBD1 (6 bases). The CDR3 has 19 amino acids. Trimming pared 5 bases from V and 5 bases from J, leaving 30 bases between. The germline gives CDR1 SGHVS, CDR2 FNYEAQ. The CDR3 spells CASSRTGSGNPRFRETQYF. The CDR3 DNA reads as TGTGCCAGCAGCCGCACAGGGTCAGGTAACCCGAGGTTTCGGGAGACCCAGTACTTC.